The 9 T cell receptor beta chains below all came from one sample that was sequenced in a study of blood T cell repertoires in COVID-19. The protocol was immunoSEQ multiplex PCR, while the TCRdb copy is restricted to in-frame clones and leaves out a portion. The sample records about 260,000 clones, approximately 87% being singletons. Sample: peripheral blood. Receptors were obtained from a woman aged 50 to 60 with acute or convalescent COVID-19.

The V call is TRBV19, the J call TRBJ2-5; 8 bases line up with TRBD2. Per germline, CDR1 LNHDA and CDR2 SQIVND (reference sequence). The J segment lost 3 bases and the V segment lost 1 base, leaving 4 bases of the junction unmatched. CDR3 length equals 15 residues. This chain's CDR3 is CASSIVGLGEETQYF. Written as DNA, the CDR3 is TGTGCCAGTAGTATAGTGGGACTAGGGGAAGAGACCCAGTACTTC.

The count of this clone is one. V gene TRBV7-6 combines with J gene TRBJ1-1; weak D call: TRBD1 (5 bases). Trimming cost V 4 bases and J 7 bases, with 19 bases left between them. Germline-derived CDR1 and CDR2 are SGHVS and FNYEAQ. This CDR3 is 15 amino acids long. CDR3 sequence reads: CASSSPWGVGSEAFF. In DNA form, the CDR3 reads TGTGCCAGCAGCTCCCCGTGGGGCGTGGGAAGTGAAGCTTTCTTT.

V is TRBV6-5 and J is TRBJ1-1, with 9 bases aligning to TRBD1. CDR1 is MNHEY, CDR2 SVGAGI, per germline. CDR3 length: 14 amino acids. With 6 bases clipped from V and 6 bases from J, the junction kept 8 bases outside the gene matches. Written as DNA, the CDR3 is TGTGCCAGCAGACAGGACAGGGGTTCGGCTGAAGCTTTCTTT. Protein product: CASRQDRGSAEAFF.

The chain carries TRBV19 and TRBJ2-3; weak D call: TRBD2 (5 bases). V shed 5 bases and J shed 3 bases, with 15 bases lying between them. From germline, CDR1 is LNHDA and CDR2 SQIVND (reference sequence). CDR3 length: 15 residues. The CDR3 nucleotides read TGTGCCAGTAGTCTCCAACCACTAGAGACAGATACGCAGTATTTT. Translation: CASSLQPLETDTQYF.

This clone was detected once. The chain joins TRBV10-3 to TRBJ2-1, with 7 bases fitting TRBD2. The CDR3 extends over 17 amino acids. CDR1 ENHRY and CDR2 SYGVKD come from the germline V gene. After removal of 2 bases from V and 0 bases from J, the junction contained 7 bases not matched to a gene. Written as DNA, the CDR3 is TGTGCCATCAGTGAGCCTCCCTCGGGAGGCTCCTACAATGAGCAGTTCTTC. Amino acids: CAISEPPSGGSYNEQFF.

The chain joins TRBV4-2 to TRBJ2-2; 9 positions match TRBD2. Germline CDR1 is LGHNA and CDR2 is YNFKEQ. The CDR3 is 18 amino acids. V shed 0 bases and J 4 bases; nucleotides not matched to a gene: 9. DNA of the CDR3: TGTGCCAGCAGCCAAGATTCACGCGGGAGGGCCGGCACCGGGGAGCTGTTTTTT. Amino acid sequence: CASSQDSRGRAGTGELFF.

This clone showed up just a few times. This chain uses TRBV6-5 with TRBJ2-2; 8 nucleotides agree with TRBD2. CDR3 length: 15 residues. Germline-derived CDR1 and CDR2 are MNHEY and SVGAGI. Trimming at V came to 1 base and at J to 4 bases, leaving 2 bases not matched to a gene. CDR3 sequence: CASSYWREATGELFF. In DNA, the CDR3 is TGTGCCAGCAGTTACTGGCGGGAGGCCACCGGGGAGCTGTTTTTT.

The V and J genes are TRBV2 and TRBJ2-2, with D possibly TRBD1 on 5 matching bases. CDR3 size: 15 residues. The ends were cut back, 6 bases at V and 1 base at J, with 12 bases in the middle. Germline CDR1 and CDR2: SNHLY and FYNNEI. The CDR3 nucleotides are TGTGCCAGCAGGCCGGAGACAGTGAACACCGGGGAGCTGTTTTTT. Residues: CASRPETVNTGELFF.

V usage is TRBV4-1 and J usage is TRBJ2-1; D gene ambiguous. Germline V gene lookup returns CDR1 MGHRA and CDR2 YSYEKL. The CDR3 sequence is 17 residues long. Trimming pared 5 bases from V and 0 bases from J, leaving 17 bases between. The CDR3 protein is CASSASGFQSSYNEQFF. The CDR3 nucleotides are TGCGCCAGCAGCGCTTCCGGGTTCCAGAGCTCCTACAATGAGCAGTTCTTC.